These 28 T cell receptor beta chains came from one sample sequenced in a study of blood T cell repertoires in COVID-19. This table comes from immunoSEQ multiplex PCR, and its TCRdb copy is limited to in-frame clones, with some not included. This sample carries around 120,000 clones, 60% to 85% of them seen once, and the ten largest clones take about 2.1%. The sequenced material came from peripheral blood. These receptors originate from a man in his 70s with acute or convalescent COVID-19.

The rearrangement uses TRBV25-1 and TRBJ1-6; 7 bases are shared with TRBD1. The CDR3 totals 16 residues. Losses at the gene ends were 2 bases for V and 2 bases for J; bases not matched to a gene: 3. CDR1 and CDR2 from the germline V gene are MGHDK and SYGVNS. The DNA for the CDR3 is TGTGCCAGCAGTGAACGACAGGGAACCTATAATTCACCCCTCCACTTT. This encodes CASSERQGTYNSPLHF. The whole variable domain, filled in from reference TRBV25-1 and TRBJ1-6, reads EADIYQTPRYLVIGTGKKITLECSQTMGHDKMYWYQQDPGMELHLIHYSYGVNSTEKGDLSSESTVSRIRTEHFPLTLESARPSHTSQYLCASSERQGTYNSPLHFGNGTRLTVT.

The V call is TRBV3-1 (or the pseudogene TRBV3-2), the J call TRBJ2-7, with TRBD2 as a possible D gene (6 bases). V was cut by 4 bases and J by 5 bases, with 21 bases left in between. Germline-derived CDR1 and CDR2 are LGHDT and YNNKEL (reference sequence). The CDR3 is 16 amino acids. The DNA for the CDR3 is TGTGCCAGCAGCCCCGGGACTTCCTATTTGAGAGACGAGCAGTACTTC. It specifies CASSPGTSYLRDEQYF.

The chain links TRBV7-3 to TRBJ1-6; TRBD1 matches 9 bases. The trim removed 5 bases at V and 0 bases at J, leaving 5 bases unmatched. CDR3 length: 17 residues. Germline V gene lookup returns CDR1 SGHTA and CDR2 FQGTGA. CDR3 loop: CASSKGQGSSYNSPLHF. The CDR3 DNA follows: TGTGCCAGCAGCAAAGGACAGGGGAGCTCCTATAATTCACCCCTCCACTTT.

The CDR3 sequence: CASSRQGSIGSPLHF. CDR3 sequence (DNA): TGTGCCAGCTCCAGACAGGGCTCTATAGGTTCACCCCTCCACTTT. V usage is TRBV5-6 and J usage is TRBJ1-6, with 7 bases fitting TRBD1. The CDR3 is 15 residues long. V lost 7 bases to trimming and J lost 9 bases; unmatched junction nucleotides: 13. Germline V lookup: CDR1 SGHDT, CDR2 YYEEEE.

The CDR3 is CASSTPRRGSDTQYF. The CDR3 bases are TGTGCCAGTAGTACCCCTAGGAGAGGGTCAGATACGCAGTATTTT. The chain carries TRBV19 and TRBJ2-3; a possible D gene is TRBD2 (5 bases). Trimming left V 4 bases short and J 4 bases short, with 15 bases between. From germline, CDR1 is LNHDA and CDR2 SQIVND (reference sequence). The CDR3 consists of 15 residues.

The chain uses TRBV19 and TRBJ1-4, with D maybe TRBD1 (6 bases). V was trimmed by 4 bases and J by 8 bases, leaving 14 bases between them. The CDR3 runs 14 residues. The germline gives CDR1 LNHDA, CDR2 SQIVND (reference sequence). DNA of the CDR3: TGTGCCAGTAGTACACAGGGCTGGGGAGAAAAACTGTTTTTT. It translates to CASSTQGWGEKLFF.

This sequence joins TRBV9 and TRBJ2-6; 12 nucleotides agree with TRBD1. CDR3 length equals 18 residues. The J segment lost 3 bases and the V segment lost 0 bases, leaving 4 bases of the junction unmatched. Per the germline V gene, CDR1 is SGDLS and CDR2 is YYNGEE. DNA of the CDR3: TGTGCCAGCAGCGTAGCCGGGACAGGGGGCTATGGGGCCAACGTCCTGACTTTC. Protein sequence: CASSVAGTGGYGANVLTF.

The CDR3: CASSPPRGHGLAPSASPLHF. In DNA, the CDR3 is TGTGCCAGCAGTCCCCCCCGTGGGCACGGATTGGCCCCCTCTGCGTCACCCCTCCACTTT. The V and J genes are TRBV6-6 and TRBJ1-6; D is undetermined. CDR3 length: 20 residues. Germline V CDR1 and CDR2: MNHNY, SVGAGI (reference sequence). The V end lost 5 bases, the J end lost 10 bases, and 33 bases lay between the germline ends.

The chain links TRBV7-9 to TRBJ2-3, with D unresolved. Trimming took off 2 bases at V and 0 bases at J, with 9 bases between the two ends. Per germline, CDR1 SEHNR and CDR2 FQNEAQ (reference sequence). The CDR3 length is 15 residues. The CDR3 sequence: CASSLIETSTDTQYF. DNA of the CDR3: TGTGCCAGCAGCTTAATAGAGACTAGCACAGATACGCAGTATTTT.

The chain employs TRBV6-5 and TRBJ1-1, with TRBD1 matching 8 bases. The trim removed 1 base at V and 4 bases at J, leaving 5 bases unmatched. CDR1 and CDR2 from the germline V gene are MNHEY and SVGAGI. CDR3 length: 15 residues. CDR3 in amino acids: CASSYWTGSGTEAFF. The CDR3 DNA reads TGTGCCAGCAGTTACTGGACAGGGTCGGGCACTGAAGCTTTCTTT.

This sequence joins TRBV19 and TRBJ1-5, with D possibly matching TRBD1 (6 bases). Germline CDR1 LNHDA, CDR2 SQIVND (reference sequence). The germline V and J ends were trimmed by 4 bases and 0 bases, with 10 bases remaining between them. This CDR3 has 15 residues. CDR3 residues: CASSTTGNSNQPQHF. The CDR3 region has the DNA TGTGCCAGTAGTACCACAGGGAATAGCAATCAGCCCCAGCATTTT.

V is TRBV10-3 and J is TRBJ1-2; 9 bases are a match to TRBD1. V shed 8 bases and J 8 bases; nucleotides not matched to a gene: 6. The CDR3 has 12 amino acids. Germline V lookup: CDR1 ENHRY, CDR2 SYGVKD. Here the CDR3 reads CAIHRTGEGYTF. CDR3 nucleotides: TGTGCCATCCATCGGACAGGGGAAGGCTACACCTTC.

This chain joins TRBV5-1 and TRBJ1-6, with 10 bases fitting TRBD1. This CDR3 has 16 residues. Germline V CDR1 and CDR2: SGHRS, YFSETQ. J lost 5 bases, V lost 4 bases, and 6 bases had no gene match. The CDR3, as DNA: TGCGCCAGCAGCATCCGGACAGGGGGAAATAATTCACCCCTCCACTTT. Protein product: CASSIRTGGNNSPLHF.

The chain couples TRBV7-8 to TRBJ1-1, with a tentative D call TRBD1 (5 bases). V was cut by 5 bases and J by 4 bases, with 11 bases left in between. Germline V gene lookup returns CDR1 SGHVS and CDR2 FQNEAQ. CDR3 length: 13 amino acids. Here the CDR3 DNA reads TGTGCCAGCAGCACTCAGGGAAGCACTGAAGCTTTCTTT. Translated, it gives CASSTQGSTEAFF. The full variable domain, completed using reference TRBV7-8 and TRBJ1-1, is GAGVSQSPRYKVAKRGQDVALRCDPISGHVSLFWYQQALGQGPEFLTYFQNEAQLDKSGLPSDRFFAERPEGSVSTLKIQRTQQEDSAVYLCASSTQGSTEAFFGQGTRLTVV.

This chain connects TRBV9 to TRBJ1-6; D call uncertain. This CDR3 is built from 15 residues. V lost 3 bases, J lost 3 bases, and 10 bases lay in between. The germline CDR1 and CDR2 sequences are SGDLS and YYNGEE. The CDR3 protein is CASSEIPDYNSPLHF. DNA of the CDR3: TGTGCCAGCAGCGAAATTCCAGACTATAATTCACCCCTCCACTTT.

The rearrangement links TRBV9 to TRBJ2-1; a weak D match, TRBD2 (6 bases). Between the trimmed V and J ends, which lost 0 bases and 13 bases, there was a span of 14 bases. CDR1 is SGDLS and CDR2 is YYNGEE in the germline V gene. This CDR3 is 13 amino acids long. CDR3 nucleotides: TGTGCCAGCAGCGTAGGGTTGGGAGGAGAACAGTTCTTC. Translated: CASSVGLGGEQFF.

In this sample, this clone turned up many times. This chain uses TRBV7-9 with TRBJ1-2; 11 bases line up with TRBD1. The CDR3 totals 14 residues. V was pared by 5 bases and J by 6 bases, with 5 bases of the junction left unmatched. Germline V lookup: CDR1 SEHNR, CDR2 FQNEAQ (reference sequence). CDR3 sequence reads: CASSPPGQGDGYTF. The CDR3, as DNA: TGTGCCAGCAGCCCGCCGGGACAGGGGGATGGCTACACCTTC.

This CDR3 reads CASSSGQGTYNEQFF. The CDR3 DNA sequence: TGTGCCAGCAGCTCGGGACAGGGTACCTACAATGAGCAGTTCTTC. This chain connects TRBV5-5 to TRBJ2-1, with 9 bases aligning to TRBD1. CDR1 is SGHKS, CDR2 YYEKEE, per germline (reference sequence). This CDR3 comprises 15 residues. Trimming cost V 3 bases and J 2 bases; bases outside gene matches: 3.

The rearrangement joins TRBV18 to TRBJ1-1; a possible D gene is TRBD1 (5 bases). The germline gives CDR1 KGHSH, CDR2 LQKENI. V gave up 6 bases and J gave up 0 bases, with 17 bases separating them. The CDR3 runs 16 residues. The CDR3 loop reads CASSRWGTSMNTEAFF. CDR3 DNA sequence: TGTGCCAGCTCCCGATGGGGGACTTCCATGAACACTGAAGCTTTCTTT.

The V gene is TRBV6-1, the J gene TRBJ2-2, with a weak D call TRBD1 (6 bases). CDR1 MNHNS and CDR2 SASEGT come from the germline V gene. The V end lost 2 bases, the J end lost 4 bases, and 11 bases lay between the germline ends. The CDR3 sequence is 15 residues long. In DNA form, the CDR3 reads TGTGCCAGCAGTGAAATGGGGGCAGGCACCGGGGAGCTGTTTTTT. Protein: CASSEMGAGTGELFF.

V and J are TRBV15 and TRBJ1-4, with 7 nucleotides matching TRBD1. The junction had 7 bases not matched to a gene; V was cut back by 0 bases and J by 0 bases. This CDR3 is built from 18 residues. Germline V lookup: CDR1 LNHNV, CDR2 YYDKDF (reference sequence). As DNA, the CDR3 is TGTGCCACCAGCAGAGATCTAGGACAGGTTGCAACTAATGAAAAACTGTTTTTT. Its protein product is CATSRDLGQVATNEKLFF.

The chain employs TRBV5-1 and TRBJ1-1; maybe TRBD1 (6 bases). V lost 2 bases and J 0 bases, leaving 11 bases between the germline ends. The V gene's germline CDR1 is SGHRS and CDR2 YFSETQ. This CDR3 region has 15 residues. DNA for the CDR3: TGCGCCAGCAGCTTTGCGACAGGAATGAACACTGAAGCTTTCTTT. As protein: CASSFATGMNTEAFF. Drawing the rest from reference TRBV5-1 and TRBJ1-1, the complete variable domain is KAGVTQTPRYLIKTRGQQVTLSCSPISGHRSVSWYQQTPGQGLQFLFEYFSETQRNKGNFPGRFSGRQFSNSRSEMNVSTLELGDSALYLCASSFATGMNTEAFFGQGTRLTVV.

The chain couples TRBV7-8 to TRBJ1-2, with 12 bases matching TRBD1. Germline V lookup: CDR1 SGHVS, CDR2 FQNEAQ. V was pared by 2 bases and J by 4 bases, with 11 bases of the junction left unmatched. This CDR3 has 18 amino acids. This CDR3 is CASSLRRDRGRSIYGYTF. CDR3 coding DNA: TGTGCCAGCAGCTTACGCCGGGACAGGGGGCGATCGATCTATGGCTACACCTTC.

This sequence joins TRBV19 and TRBJ2-2; 13 bases match TRBD2. The junction had 16 bases not matched to a gene; V was cut back by 7 bases and J by 5 bases. Germline values: CDR1 LNHDA, CDR2 SQIVND (reference sequence). The CDR3 covers 19 residues. The CDR3 sequence is CASIPGTSGVATRTGELFF. CDR3 nucleotides: TGTGCCAGTATTCCTGGGACTAGCGGGGTTGCGACTCGTACCGGGGAGCTGTTTTTT.

J is TRBJ2-1 and V is TRBV7-7; TRBD2 matches at 14 bases. Germline assignment: CDR1 SSHAT and CDR2 FNYEAQ (reference sequence). CDR3 length equals 15 residues. The V segment lost 5 bases and the J segment 9 bases; nucleotides outside the gene matches: 6. DNA of the CDR3: TGTGCCAGCAGCCAGGGACTAGCGGGGGTAGGTGAGCAGTTCTTC. Its translation: CASSQGLAGVGEQFF.

The rearrangement joins TRBV6-5 to TRBJ2-7, with TRBD1 identical over 7 bases. The CDR3 runs to 15 residues. Germline V gene data show CDR1 as MNHEY and CDR2 as SVGAGI. V gave up 2 bases and J gave up 7 bases; unmatched junction bases: 11. The CDR3 nucleotides read TGTGCCAGCAGTTACGACAGGGTTACTACGCCTGAGCAGTACTTC. It encodes CASSYDRVTTPEQYF.

This clone was seen a few times. V gene TRBV7-9 combines with J gene TRBJ1-2; D not resolved. Per germline, CDR1 SEHNR and CDR2 FQNEAQ (reference sequence). The ends were cut back, 4 bases at V and 8 bases at J, with 14 bases in the middle. The CDR3 is 13 residues long. CDR3 sequence reads: CASSSKSESGYTF. As DNA, the CDR3 is TGTGCCAGCAGCTCAAAATCTGAGAGCGGCTACACCTTC.

This clone was found once. The chain couples TRBV6-5 to TRBJ2-4, with TRBD2 matching over 8 bases. The CDR3 runs 16 residues. CDR1 is MNHEY and CDR2 is SVGAGI in the germline V gene. Losses at the gene ends were 2 bases for V and 6 bases for J; bases not matched to a gene: 9. CDR3 coding DNA: TGTGCCAGCAGTTACCCCCAACGGGGGGGTGGAAACATTCAGTACTTC. Amino acid sequence: CASSYPQRGGGNIQYF.